The rows below give T cell receptor beta chains drawn from one sample of a study of Ad26.COV2.S vaccination and SARS-CoV-2 variants. Profiled with immunoSEQ multiplex PCR; TCRdb holds only in-frame clones, not every one. The sample includes about 350,000 clones, less than 90% of them seen just once. Sample: peripheral blood, taken in a trial of Ad26.COV2.S vaccine versus placebo. Receptors were obtained from a person aged 18 to 65 who received the Ad26.COV2.S COVID-19 vaccine or a placebo. CDR3s include the opening cysteine and the closing phenylalanine or tryptophan. A D gene is named only where the DNA matches it firmly. Clone size appears in some rows only: once, few, many, or a class for an expanded clone.

V gene	D gene	J gene	clone size	CDR3 protein	CDR3 DNA
TRBV7-7	TRBD1	TRBJ2-5	.	CASSKQGKRETQYF	TGTGCTAGCAGCAAACAGGGGAAGCGGGAGACCCAGTACTTC
TRBV4-1	TRBD2	TRBJ2-7	.	CASSQGLAGGLGYEQYF	TGCGCCAGCAGCCAAGGACTAGCGGGAGGGCTGGGGTACGAGCAGTACTTC
TRBV19	TRBD2	TRBJ2-2	.	CASSPPGLAGGTGELFF	TGTGCCAGTAGCCCACCGGGACTAGCGGGAGGTACCGGGGAGCTGTTTTTT
TRBV4-3	.	TRBJ2-3	.	CASSQEPRVTDTQYF	TGCGCCAGCAGCCAAGAACCGAGAGTCACAGATACGCAGTATTTT
TRBV28	TRBD2	TRBJ2-1	.	CASSFVTSGVNEQFF	TGTGCCAGCAGTTTCGTGACTAGCGGTGTCAATGAGCAGTTCTTC
TRBV7-2	TRBD1	TRBJ2-2	.	CASSTLGRGLVDTGELFF	TGTGCCAGCAGCACATTAGGCAGGGGGCTGGTAGACACCGGGGAGCTGTTTTTT
TRBV29-1	TRBD1	TRBJ1-1	.	CSVEDKGGNRGEDTEAFF	TGCAGCGTTGAAGATAAGGGGGGGAACAGGGGCGAGGACACTGAAGCTTTCTTT
TRBV7-6	.	TRBJ2-1	.	CASSMAWVSSYNEQFF	TGTGCCAGCAGCATGGCCTGGGTAAGCTCCTACAATGAGCAGTTCTTC
TRBV4-1	TRBD1	TRBJ1-2	.	CASSQDRGQYGYTF	TGCGCCAGCAGCCAAGATAGGGGGCAGTACGGCTACACCTTC
TRBV7-2	TRBD2	TRBJ2-3	once	CASSLFRGRAADTQYF	TGTGCCAGCAGCTTATTTCGCGGGAGGGCCGCAGATACGCAGTATTTT
TRBV29-1	.	TRBJ2-3	.	CSARYRITDTQYF	TGCAGCGCTAGATACAGAATCACAGATACGCAGTATTTT
TRBV30	.	TRBJ1-1	.	CAWRLGPEAFF	TGTGCCTGGAGGCTGGGACCTGAAGCTTTCTTT
TRBV5-8	.	TRBJ1-1	once	CASTKNRASVVAFF	TGTGCCAGCACCAAGAACCGGGCTTCAGTCGTGGCTTTCTTT
TRBV25-1	.	TRBJ1-1	.	CASKTQGNTEAFF	TGTGCCAGCAAAACACAGGGGAACACTGAAGCTTTCTTT
TRBV6-5	.	TRBJ2-1	.	CASSSRPRSTYNEQFF	TGTGCCAGCAGTTCCCGACCCCGTAGCACCTACAATGAGCAGTTCTTC
TRBV7-2	.	TRBJ2-7	.	CASSFPDSYEQYF	TGTGCCAGCAGCTTTCCGGACAGCTACGAGCAGTACTTC
TRBV5-4	.	TRBJ1-4	.	CASSPGSFSEKLFF	TGTGCCAGCAGCCCGGGGAGCTTCTCTGAAAAACTGTTTTTT
TRBV27	TRBD2	TRBJ2-7	.	CASSSSGSIPYEQYF	TGTGCCAGCAGTTCCAGCGGGAGCATCCCCTACGAGCAGTACTTC
TRBV19	.	TRBJ2-3	.	CASSIERITDTQYF	TGTGCCAGTAGTATAGAGAGAATCACAGATACGCAGTATTTT
TRBV2	.	TRBJ2-2	.	CASSEFSANTGELFF	TGTGCCAGCAGTGAATTCAGCGCGAACACCGGGGAGCTGTTTTTT
TRBV9	TRBD1	TRBJ1-2	.	CASSSRQGIYGYTF	TGTGCCAGCAGCTCCCGACAGGGGATCTATGGCTACACCTTC
TRBV7-2	TRBD1	TRBJ1-3	.	CASSSDRIRGNTIYF	TGTGCCAGCAGCTCGGACAGGATCCGTGGAAACACCATATATTTT
TRBV28	.	TRBJ2-7	.	CASSFPTLYGGYEQYF	TGTGCCAGCAGTTTCCCAACACTTTACGGGGGTTACGAGCAGTACTTC
TRBV11-3	TRBD2	TRBJ2-5	.	CASSRAGVKETQYF	TGTGCCAGCAGCCGAGCGGGAGTAAAAGAGACCCAGTACTTC
TRBV7-3	TRBD1	TRBJ2-3	.	CASSWTGINPKDTQYF	TGTGCCAGCAGCTGGACAGGGATAAACCCAAAAGATACGCAGTATTTT
TRBV10-2	.	TRBJ2-5	.	CASSAAKETQYF	TGCGCCAGCAGTGCGGCCAAAGAAACCCAGTACTTC
TRBV5-1	.	TRBJ1-5	.	CASSPLMGRDQPQHF	TGCGCCAGCAGCCCATTAATGGGGAGGGATCAGCCCCAGCATTTT
TRBV30	.	TRBJ2-2	.	CAWERGGELFF	TGTGCCTGGGAGCGTGGCGGGGAGCTGTTTTTT
TRBV19	.	TRBJ2-3	.	CASSMDSPYTDTQYF	TGTGCCAGTAGTATGGACTCTCCTTACACAGATACGCAGTATTTT
TRBV6-5	.	TRBJ2-4	.	CASPTYYKNIQYF	TGTGCCAGCCCAACATACTATAAAAACATTCAGTACTTC
TRBV5-1	.	TRBJ1-2	few	CASSLGTQQGYGYTF	TGCGCCAGCAGCTTGGGGACACAACAGGGCTATGGCTACACCTTC